This TCR beta chain was captured by sequencing in a study of cytomegalovirus exposure and HLA in healthy donors. With respect to this clone: Other DNA sequences in the same sample also yield this CDR3.

Primers included in the PCR were 60 Vbeta and 13 Jbeta primers. This table comes from immunoSEQ multiplex PCR, and its TCRdb copy is limited to in-frame clones, with some not included. The data contain 100,000 or so clones, nearly 80% of them seen just once; the ten biggest clones take up roughly 4.2%. Germline V gives CDR1 SNHLY, CDR2 FYNNEI. CDR3 length: 13 residues. V dropped 4 bases and J dropped 3; count of bases not matched to a gene: 2. The TCR comes from a woman aged 40 to 55 in good health and CMV-seropositive. V is TRBV2 and J is TRBJ2-7, with 8 nucleotides matching TRBD1. The specimen was PBMCs. Here the CDR3 reads CASSGDRLYEQYF. The CDR3 DNA sequence: TGTGCCAGCAGTGGGGACAGGCTCTACGAGCAGTACTTC. The whole variable domain, remainder taken from reference TRBV2 and TRBJ2-7, is EPEVTQTPSHQVTQMGQEVILRCVPISNHLYFYWYRQILGQKVEFLVSFYNNEISEKSEIFDDQFSVERPDGSNFTLKIRSTKLEDSAMYFCASSGDRLYEQYFGPGTRLTVT.